The TCR beta chain described here comes from a study of OX40 agonist ivuxolimab in advanced cancers. Whole-study context: Eligibility admitted prior anti-PD-1, anti-PD-L1 or anti-CTLA-4 therapy; about 39% had some.

The protocol was immunoSEQ multiplex PCR, while the TCRdb copy is restricted to in-frame clones and leaves out a portion. The top ten clones hold about 0.3% of a sample with about 94,000 clones, about nine tenths of them seen once. After removal of 9 bases from V and 2 bases from J, the junction contained 7 bases not matched to a gene. The CDR3 has 14 residues. Germline V CDR1 and CDR2: LNHDA, SQIVND (reference sequence). The sequenced sample was CD4+ or CD8+ T cells sorted from blood, obtained in a trial of the OX40 agonist ivuxolimab. This chain joins TRBV19 and TRBJ1-3; 7 bases line up with TRBD1. This TCR was sampled from an adult with an advanced solid tumor such as melanoma, head and neck, liver or kidney cancer. The CDR3 is CASTDRSTGNTIYF. CDR3 DNA sequence: TGTGCCAGCACGGACAGGTCTACTGGAAACACCATATATTTT.